The clone carrying this TCR beta chain has only a few counts. No antigen is known for it. The data were obtained in a study of shared clonotypes between healthy human individuals. Trimming removed 4 bases at V and 4 bases at J, with 10 bases between. The CDR3 contains 13 residues. Germline V CDR1 and CDR2: MGHDK, SYGVNS. Study-wide results and limits: Clonotypes shared by all four donors outscored non-shared clonotypes in generation probability.

Under the authors' procedure: ImmunoSEQ yielded junction-only sequences lacking quality scores, so filtering differed. The data were produced by immunoSEQ multiplex PCR, yet TCRdb's version contains in-frame clones alone and is incomplete. That table is the source of V, J and clone size, and D and trimming were worked out from the DNA. The data contain about 1 million clones, roughly 70% of them seen just once; the ten biggest clones take up approximately 1.5%. The chain couples TRBV25-1 to TRBJ1-1, with D perhaps matching TRBD1 (5 bases). Sequencing input: memory CD4+ T cells sorted from blood. Subset: CD45RA-negative fraction. This TCR was sampled from a man aged 18 to 29 in good health. The CDR3 loop reads CASSGRVSTEAFF. Written as DNA, the CDR3 is TGTGCCAGCAGTGGCAGGGTCAGCACTGAAGCTTTCTTT.